This T cell receptor beta chain was captured in a study of cytomegalovirus exposure and HLA in healthy donors (dated by TCRdb to between 2016 and 2019). Some background on the complete study: In an earlier analysis of 587 of the donors, 276 Gb of sequence data and some 120 million unique TCR beta sequences from about 190 million T cells were reported. Roughly 300 gigabases of sequencing data and around 85 million unique TCR sequences made up an early release that covered about 640 HLA-typed donors. Of the 300 to 500 genotyped donors, 81% were placed in the genetic ancestry cluster associated with self-reported Caucasian donors. The study aimed to test whether cataloging public T cell receptors could reveal signatures of past pathogen exposure. Using immunosequencing, the study profiled T cell repertoires from around 680 subjects and related those repertoires to cytomegalovirus serostatus. A separate validation cohort of 100 to 150 different subjects was used in addition to the approximately 670-subject first cohort. To predict cytomegalovirus infection status, the study combined high-throughput TCR immunosequencing, statistical association of individual TCRs with disease status, and machine learning. In a later analysis, previously published TCR beta repertoires from more than 500 donors were re-analyzed and high-resolution HLA genotyping was added so that TCR occurrence patterns could be studied. Rather than using new phenotypic data, the later analysis identified candidate immune exposures from TCR beta sequences and from how often those sequences occurred across donors. In an earlier analysis of 587 of the donors, high-throughput TCR beta sequencing was used to judge whether each TCR beta V gene segment behaved as functional or pseudogenic. Donor age, sex, ethnicity and CMV serostatus were compiled alongside the repertoire data. A later genetic analysis used genome-wide SNP genotypes for about 65% of the roughly 670 donors, treating that subset as a discovery cohort. All discovery cohort repertoires had been generated using a single sequencing platform. Class I and class II HLA loci were covered by the typing at four-digit resolution. The number of typed donors differed by locus: 629-630 for A, B, C, DRB1 and DQB1; approximately 540 for DQA1; over 600 for DPA1; and some 450 for DPB1. About five DR-DQ haplotypes were treated as single units for association and clustering because of strong linkage in the cohort. Among about 410 genotyped donors of the cohort, an average of around 240,000 unique TCR beta nucleotide sequences was sequenced per donor, of which approximately 18% were non-productive. General findings and caveats noted by the study authors: Only TCR beta chains were sequenced in this cohort, and the absence of alpha or paired-chain data limited detectable features. In a later analysis, the rate of TCR association differed among HLA loci, with DRB1 alleles having the most associated TCRs and HLA-C alleles having the fewest. Because counts were too low, around 17 rarely observed V segments, including chromosome 9 orphons, were left out of the earlier analysis of over 550 of the donors. A cluster of highly shared sequence variants was judged likely to be a technical artifact of the sequencing pipeline. Broadly in line with IMGT annotations, most TCR beta V segments showed up in productive rearrangements about 90% or about 30% of the time in an earlier analysis of about 500 of the donors. A later genetic analysis reported fewer N-insertions in productive TCRs among donors in an Asian-associated ancestry cluster than the approximately 670-donor mean. Presence/absence analyses assumed roughly uniform sequencing depth across donors, an assumption that may not hold. Linkage disequilibrium might explain the correlated functional status among segregating V segments, but an unknown experimental factor could not be excluded. A later analysis reported that several top co-occurrence clusters appeared linked to parvovirus B19, influenza, CMV and Epstein-Barr virus. An association between a missense DCLRE1C variant and V-gene and J-gene trimming of TCR beta chains was found in a later genetic analysis and replicated in an independent cohort. For the cohort, immune exposure information was limited to CMV serostatus. According to the authors, the approach could potentially be generalized to other disease states and immunological phenotypes. In the study, some 180 TCR beta chains were listed as associated with cytomegalovirus. While some public TCRs were present in many individuals, most TCR sequences turned up only very rarely across donors. Because HLA typing was missing for some donors at each locus, association tests included only the typed subset. In a later analysis, HLA-associated TCR beta chains showed more clonal expansion and lower generation probabilities than non-associated chains that were equally common. Most CMV-associated TCR beta chains appeared to be HLA-restricted in a later analysis, and the HLA associations seemed to be driven largely by CMV exposure. A further reported finding was that TCR beta sequences accurately predicted the HLA-A and HLA-B alleles for most subjects in the first cohort. A later analysis associated about 18,000 TCR beta sequences with specific HLA alleles at a false discovery rate of 0.05. In vitro tests confirmed that three of the cytomegalovirus-associated TCR beta chains recognize cytomegalovirus antigens. Strong co-occurrence of HLA alleles, especially DR and DQ, made assigning TCR associations to individual alleles difficult. The classifier was reported to diagnose cytomegalovirus status with high specificity and sensitivity in both the original cohort and the validation cohort.

In total, approximately 700 healthy bone marrow donors made up the cohort. Cohort members were all nominally healthy when sampled, although unrecorded immune exposures were likely present. The donor tested CMV seropositive and was one of the 289 seropositive cohort members. Each donor provided a peripheral blood sample, and peripheral blood mononuclear cells were used for TCR beta sequencing. Genomic DNA extraction from the blood cell samples was performed with the Qiagen DNeasy Blood Extraction Kit. The method behind the library was the immunoSEQ multiplex PCR assay. For the multiplex PCR, a mixture combining 60 forward primers for TCR Vbeta segments and 13 reverse primers for TCR Jbeta segments was used. Amplification of the CDR3 region of rearranged TCR beta genes was performed with a multiplex PCR assay on genomic DNA. Amplified TCR beta libraries were sequenced as 87-base-pair reads on the Illumina HiSeq System. The authors' analysis ran thus. In a later analysis, tens of millions of unique TCR beta chains were counted across the roughly 700 repertoires, and roughly 11 million of these chains were shared by at least two donors. Raw reads were error-corrected and collapsed into unique sequences with a nearest-neighbor algorithm that merged closely related sequences to remove PCR and sequencing errors. To assign V, D and J gene segments, CDR3 sequences were aligned to IMGT reference sequences. For a sequence to be retained, at least a six-nucleotide match to both a V gene segment and a J gene segment was required. Rearrangements were called productive when the CDR3 lacked stop codons and stayed in frame with V and J; all others were non-productive. Following IMGT convention, CDR3 was defined as the stretch from the second conserved V-encoded cysteine to the conserved J-encoded phenylalanine. In an earlier analysis of just under 600 of the donors, sequences lacking an unambiguous match to a single V gene segment were excluded. In an earlier analysis of 587 of the donors, V segments were called functional above 56.7% productive rearrangements and were called segregating when the between-donor standard deviation exceeded 5%. A statistical classification framework was developed to diagnose cytomegalovirus status using the catalog of TCR beta chain sequences. In a later analysis, TCR nucleotide sequences were compared against IMGT/GENE-DB human TR gene sequences so that V and J genes could be assigned. In a later analysis, CDR3 sequences and most-parsimonious VDJ recombination scenarios were assigned using the TCRdist pipeline. A later analysis defined each TCR beta chain by its CDR3 amino acid sequence plus V-gene family, and excluded reads lacking a unique V-gene family. As a way to deal with suspected cross-contamination and a sequencing artifact, a later analysis dropped 592 nucleotide sequences that were highly shared and had low generation probability. For each public chain, a later analysis derived a clonal expansion index from normalized ranks of inferred template counts within each repertoire. A later analysis computed generation probabilities with a VDJ recombination model fitted to out-of-frame rearrangements, and checked the results against IGoR. A later analysis scored TCR-TCR, TCR-HLA and TCR-CMV co-occurrence with hypergeometric tests, applying a repertoire-size bias correction to TCR pairs. To estimate false discovery rates, a later analysis permuted the HLA or CMV assignments 20 times. In a later analysis, co-occurring TCRs were grouped using DBSCAN, with TCRdist sequence similarity added in when clustering inside HLA-allele-positive subsets. Repertoires with fewer than 30,000 or more than 120,000 public chains were left out of co-occurrence clustering, as were about 5 repertoires with anomalous nucleotide sharing. Not all clones reach the TCRdb copy of this immuneACCESS table, which keeps in-frame sequences only. Checked studies attribute under half of the gap to unresolved V genes and leave the rest unexplained. V, J and clone size derive from that table, while D and trimming were established from the DNA sequence. This sample gives around 100,000 clones in total; about 70% of them show up just once. The ten largest make up about 4.9% of the sample.

Details on this clone: Its antigen has not been determined. No base-level quality is on record; no much larger clone is a single base apart.

The sample consisted of PBMCs. The sequence came from a young man in good health and CMV-seropositive.

CDR3 region: CASTRDSSTDTQYF. Read as DNA, the sequence is TGTGCCAGCACCCGGGACAGTAGCACAGATACGCAGTATTTT. This chain joins TRBV2 to TRBJ2-3; 7 junctional bases match TRBD1. The CDR3 runs 14 residues from the cysteine to the phenylalanine. Just CDR3 DNA is preserved here, 42 bases in frame from base 1. CDR1 SNHLY and CDR2 FYNNEI were looked up in the germline V gene. V is cut back by 7 bases and J by 0 bases, with 4 bases in the junction unmatched.